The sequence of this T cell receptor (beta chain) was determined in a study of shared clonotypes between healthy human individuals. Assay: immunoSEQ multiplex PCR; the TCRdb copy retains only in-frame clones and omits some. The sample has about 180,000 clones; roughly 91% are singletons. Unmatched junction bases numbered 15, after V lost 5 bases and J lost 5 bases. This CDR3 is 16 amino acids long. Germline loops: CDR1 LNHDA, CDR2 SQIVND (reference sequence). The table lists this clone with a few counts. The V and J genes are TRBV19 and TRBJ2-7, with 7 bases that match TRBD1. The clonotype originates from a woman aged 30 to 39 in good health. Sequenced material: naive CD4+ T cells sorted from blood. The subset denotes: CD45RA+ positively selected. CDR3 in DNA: TGTGCCAGTAGTGCCCACCAACGACAGGGCTTAAACGAGCAGTACTTC. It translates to CASSAHQRQGLNEQYF.